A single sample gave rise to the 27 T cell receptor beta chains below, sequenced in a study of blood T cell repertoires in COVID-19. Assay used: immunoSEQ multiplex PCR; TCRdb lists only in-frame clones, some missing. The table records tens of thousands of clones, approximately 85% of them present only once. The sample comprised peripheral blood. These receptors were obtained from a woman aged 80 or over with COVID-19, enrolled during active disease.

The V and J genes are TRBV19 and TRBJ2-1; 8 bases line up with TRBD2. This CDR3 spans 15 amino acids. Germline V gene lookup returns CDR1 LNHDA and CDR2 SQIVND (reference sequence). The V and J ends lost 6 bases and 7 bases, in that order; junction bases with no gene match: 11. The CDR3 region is CASSPGLGVGNEQFF. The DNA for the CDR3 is TGTGCCAGTAGCCCGGGACTAGGGGTTGGGAATGAGCAGTTCTTC.

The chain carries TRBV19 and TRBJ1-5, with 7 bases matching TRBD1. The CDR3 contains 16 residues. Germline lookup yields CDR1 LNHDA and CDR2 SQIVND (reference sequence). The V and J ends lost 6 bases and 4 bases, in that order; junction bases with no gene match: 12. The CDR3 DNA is TGTGCCAGTAGCGTTCTTAAGGGGGCGGCAAATCAGCCCCAGCATTTT. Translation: CASSVLKGAANQPQHF.

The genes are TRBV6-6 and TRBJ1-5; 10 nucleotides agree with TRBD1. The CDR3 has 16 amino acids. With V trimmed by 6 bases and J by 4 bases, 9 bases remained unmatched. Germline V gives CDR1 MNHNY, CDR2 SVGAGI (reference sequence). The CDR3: CASRQTGQGVNQPQHF. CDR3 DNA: TGTGCCAGCAGACAAACCGGACAGGGGGTTAATCAGCCCCAGCATTTT.

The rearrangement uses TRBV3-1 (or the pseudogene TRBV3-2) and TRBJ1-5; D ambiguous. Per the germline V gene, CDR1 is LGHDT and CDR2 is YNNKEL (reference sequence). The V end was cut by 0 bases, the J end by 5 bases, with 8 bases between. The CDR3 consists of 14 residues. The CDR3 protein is CASSQEASDQPQHF. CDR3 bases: TGTGCCAGCAGCCAAGAGGCATCCGATCAGCCCCAGCATTTT.

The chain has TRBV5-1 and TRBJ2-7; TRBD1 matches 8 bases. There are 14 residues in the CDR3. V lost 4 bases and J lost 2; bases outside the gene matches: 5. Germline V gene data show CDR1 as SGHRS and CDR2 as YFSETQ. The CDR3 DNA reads TGCGCCAGCAGCACGGGACAGGTACCCTACGAGCAGTACTTC. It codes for CASSTGQVPYEQYF.

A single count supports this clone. The CDR3 is CASSPPARVRSNQPQHF. The CDR3 DNA reads TGTGCCAGCAGTCCCCCCGCGAGGGTAAGAAGCAATCAGCCCCAGCATTTT. The rearrangement links TRBV28 to TRBJ1-5; no clear D gene. The CDR3 covers 17 residues. V lost 5 bases and J 1 base, leaving 18 bases between the germline ends. Germline V CDR1 and CDR2: MDHEN, SYDVKM.

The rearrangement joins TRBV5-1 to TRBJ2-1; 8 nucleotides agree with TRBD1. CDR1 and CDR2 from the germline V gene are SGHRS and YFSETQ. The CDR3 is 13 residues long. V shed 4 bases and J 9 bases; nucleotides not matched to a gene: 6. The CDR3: CASSPTGVAEQFF. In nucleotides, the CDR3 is TGCGCCAGCAGCCCGACAGGGGTGGCTGAGCAGTTCTTC. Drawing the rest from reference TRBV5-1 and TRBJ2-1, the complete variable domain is KAGVTQTPRYLIKTRGQQVTLSCSPISGHRSVSWYQQTPGQGLQFLFEYFSETQRNKGNFPGRFSGRQFSNSRSEMNVSTLELGDSALYLCASSPTGVAEQFFGPGTRLTVL.

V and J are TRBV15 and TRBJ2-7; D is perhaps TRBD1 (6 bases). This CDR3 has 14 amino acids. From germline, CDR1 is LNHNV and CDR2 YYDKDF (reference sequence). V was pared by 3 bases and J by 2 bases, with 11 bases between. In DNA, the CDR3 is TGTGCCACCAGCAGGTCGAGACAGGCCTACGAGCAGTACTTC. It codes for CATSRSRQAYEQYF.

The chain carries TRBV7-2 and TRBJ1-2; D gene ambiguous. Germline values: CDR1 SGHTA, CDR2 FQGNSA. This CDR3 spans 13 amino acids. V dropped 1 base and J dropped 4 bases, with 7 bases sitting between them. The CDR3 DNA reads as TGTGCCAGCAGCTTAGGAGTCCCCTATGGCTACACCTTC. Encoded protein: CASSLGVPYGYTF.

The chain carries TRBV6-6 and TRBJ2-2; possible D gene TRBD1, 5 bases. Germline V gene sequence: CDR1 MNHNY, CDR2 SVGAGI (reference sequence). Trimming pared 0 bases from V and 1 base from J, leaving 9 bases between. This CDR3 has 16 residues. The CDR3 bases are TGTGCCAGCAGTTACTCGCATAGGGGGAACACCGGGGAGCTGTTTTTT. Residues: CASSYSHRGNTGELFF.

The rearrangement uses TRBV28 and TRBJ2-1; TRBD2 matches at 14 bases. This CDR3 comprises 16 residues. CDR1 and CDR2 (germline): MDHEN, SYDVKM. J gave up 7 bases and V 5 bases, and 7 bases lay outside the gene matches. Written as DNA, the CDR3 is TGTGCCAGCAGTCCCCGACTAGCGGGAGGGAGAAATGAGCAGTTCTTC. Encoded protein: CASSPRLAGGRNEQFF.

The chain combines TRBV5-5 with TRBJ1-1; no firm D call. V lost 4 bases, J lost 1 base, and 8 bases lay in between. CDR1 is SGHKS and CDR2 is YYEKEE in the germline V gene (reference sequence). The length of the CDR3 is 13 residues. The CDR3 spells CASSPHWNTEAFF. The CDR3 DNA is TGTGCCAGCAGCCCCCATTGGAACACTGAAGCTTTCTTT. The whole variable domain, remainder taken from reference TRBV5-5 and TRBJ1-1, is DAGVTQSPTHLIKTRGQQVTLRCSPISGHKSVSWYQQVLGQGPQFIFQYYEKEERGRGNFPDRFSARQFPNYSSELNVNALLLGDSALYLCASSPHWNTEAFFGQGTRLTVV.

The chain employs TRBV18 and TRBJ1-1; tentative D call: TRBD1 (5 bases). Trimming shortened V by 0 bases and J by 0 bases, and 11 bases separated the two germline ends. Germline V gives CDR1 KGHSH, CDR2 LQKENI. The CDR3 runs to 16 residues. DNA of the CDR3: TGTGCCAGCTCACCACCGGGTGGCAGGGTGAACACTGAAGCTTTCTTT. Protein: CASSPPGGRVNTEAFF.

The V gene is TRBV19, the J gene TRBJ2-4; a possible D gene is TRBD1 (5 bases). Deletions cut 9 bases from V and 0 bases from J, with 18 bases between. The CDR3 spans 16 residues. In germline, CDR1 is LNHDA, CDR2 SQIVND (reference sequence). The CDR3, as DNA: TGTGCCAGCAGGTACAGGCACAGATCAGCCAAAAACATTCAGTACTTC. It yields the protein CASRYRHRSAKNIQYF.

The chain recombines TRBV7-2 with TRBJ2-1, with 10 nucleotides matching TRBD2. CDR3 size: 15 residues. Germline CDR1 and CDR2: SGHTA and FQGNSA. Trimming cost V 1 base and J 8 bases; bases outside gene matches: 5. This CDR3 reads CASSLGPLAGDEQFF. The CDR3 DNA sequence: TGTGCCAGCAGCTTAGGCCCTCTAGCGGGGGATGAGCAGTTCTTC.

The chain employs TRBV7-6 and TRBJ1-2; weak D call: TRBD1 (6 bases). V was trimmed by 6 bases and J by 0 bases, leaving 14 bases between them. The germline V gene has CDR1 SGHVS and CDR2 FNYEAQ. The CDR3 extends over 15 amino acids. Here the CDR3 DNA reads TGTGCCAGCAGTAAGGAACAGGGACCTAACTATGGCTACACCTTC. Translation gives CASSKEQGPNYGYTF. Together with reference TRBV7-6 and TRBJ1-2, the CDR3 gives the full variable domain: GAGVSQSPRYKVTKRGQDVALRCDPISGHVSLYWYRQALGQGPEFLTYFNYEAQQDKSGLPNDRFSAERPEGSISTLTIQRTEQRDSAMYRCASSKEQGPNYGYTFGSGTRLTVV.

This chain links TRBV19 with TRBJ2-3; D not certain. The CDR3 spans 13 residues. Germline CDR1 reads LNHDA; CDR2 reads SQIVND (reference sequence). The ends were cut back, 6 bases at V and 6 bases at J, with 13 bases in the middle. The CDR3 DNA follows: TGTGCCAGTAGCCCAACCCCGGAGGATACGCAGTATTTT. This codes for CASSPTPEDTQYF.

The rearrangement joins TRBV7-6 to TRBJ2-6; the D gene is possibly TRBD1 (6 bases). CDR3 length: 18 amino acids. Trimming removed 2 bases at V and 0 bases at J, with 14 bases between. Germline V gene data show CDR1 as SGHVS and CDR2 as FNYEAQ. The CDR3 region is CASSLKATGRSGANVLTF. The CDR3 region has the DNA TGTGCCAGCAGCTTAAAGGCAACAGGGCGCTCTGGGGCCAACGTCCTGACTTTC.

The CDR3 loop reads CASTPRGSEKLFF. The CDR3 nucleotides read TGTGCCAGCACTCCCAGGGGGTCTGAAAAACTGTTTTTT. The chain links TRBV12-3 or TRBV12-4 to TRBJ1-4; 7 nucleotides line up with TRBD1. This CDR3 is 13 amino acids long. The trim removed 7 bases at V and 7 bases at J, leaving 6 bases unmatched.

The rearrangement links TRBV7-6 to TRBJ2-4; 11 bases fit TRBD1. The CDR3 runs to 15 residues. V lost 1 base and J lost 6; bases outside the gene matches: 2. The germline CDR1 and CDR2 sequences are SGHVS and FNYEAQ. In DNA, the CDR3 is TGTGCCAGCAGCTTAGGGGGACAGGGGGGAAACATTCAGTACTTC. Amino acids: CASSLGGQGGNIQYF.

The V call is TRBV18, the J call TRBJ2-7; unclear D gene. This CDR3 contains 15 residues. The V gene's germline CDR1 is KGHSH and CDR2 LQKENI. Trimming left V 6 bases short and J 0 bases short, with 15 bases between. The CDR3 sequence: CASSRVGVYSYEQYF. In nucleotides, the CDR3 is TGTGCCAGCTCTCGAGTCGGAGTCTACTCCTACGAGCAGTACTTC. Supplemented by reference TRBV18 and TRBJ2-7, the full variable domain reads NAGVMQNPRHLVRRRGQEARLRCSPMKGHSHVYWYRQLPEEGLKFMVYLQKENIIDESGMPKERFSAEFPKEGPSILRIQQVVRGDSAAYFCASSRVGVYSYEQYFGPGTRLTVT.

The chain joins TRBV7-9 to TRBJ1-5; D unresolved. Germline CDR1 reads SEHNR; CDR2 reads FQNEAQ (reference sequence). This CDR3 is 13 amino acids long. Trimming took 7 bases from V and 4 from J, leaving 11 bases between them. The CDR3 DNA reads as TGTGCCAGCACCCCAACGGGGAATCAGCCCCAGCATTTT. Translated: CASTPTGNQPQHF.

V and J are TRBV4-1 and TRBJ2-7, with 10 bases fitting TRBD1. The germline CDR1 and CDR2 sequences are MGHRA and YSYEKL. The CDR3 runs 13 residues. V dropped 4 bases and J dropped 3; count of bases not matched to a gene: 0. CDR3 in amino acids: CASSRDRGYEQYF. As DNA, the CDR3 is TGCGCCAGCAGCCGGGACAGGGGCTACGAGCAGTACTTC.

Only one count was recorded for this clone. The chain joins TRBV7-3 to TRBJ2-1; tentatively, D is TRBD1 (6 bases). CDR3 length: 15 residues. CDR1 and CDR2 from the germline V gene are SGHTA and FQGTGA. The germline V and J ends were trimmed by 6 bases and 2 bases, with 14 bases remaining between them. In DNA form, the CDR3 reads TGTGCCAGCAGTTCGACAGGTACCACCTACAATGAGCAGTTCTTC. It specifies CASSSTGTTYNEQFF.

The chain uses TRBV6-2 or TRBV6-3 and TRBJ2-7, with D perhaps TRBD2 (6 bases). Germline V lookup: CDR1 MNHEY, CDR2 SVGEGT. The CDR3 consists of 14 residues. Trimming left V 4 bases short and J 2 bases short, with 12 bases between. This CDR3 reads CASSSQRTTYEQYF. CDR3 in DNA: TGTGCCAGCAGTTCCCAGCGGACTACCTACGAGCAGTACTTC.

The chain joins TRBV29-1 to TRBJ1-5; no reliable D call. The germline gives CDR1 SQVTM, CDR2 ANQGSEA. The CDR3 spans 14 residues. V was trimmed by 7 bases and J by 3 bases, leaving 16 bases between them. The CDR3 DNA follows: TGCAGCGCCTCCGGGTCCTCTCCCAATCAGCCCCAGCATTTT. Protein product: CSASGSSPNQPQHF. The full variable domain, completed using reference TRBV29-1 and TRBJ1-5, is SAVISQKPSRDICQRGTSLTIQCQVDSQVTMMFWYRQQPGQSLTLIATANQGSEATYESGFVIDKFPISRPNLTFSTLTVSNMSPEDSSIYLCSASGSSPNQPQHFGDGTRLSIL.

Here the CDR3 reads CASSYGGTDSGNTIYF. In nucleotides, the CDR3 is TGTGCCAGCAGTTACGGGGGGACAGACTCTGGAAACACCATATATTTT. The chain carries TRBV6-5 and TRBJ1-3; 7 bases align to TRBD1. Per the germline V gene, CDR1 is MNHEY and CDR2 is SVGAGI. V lost 2 bases and J lost 0; bases outside the gene matches: 4. The length of the CDR3 is 16 residues.